This paragraph reports one T cell receptor beta chain. Recruits, aged about 18 to 100 years, lived in 20 to 30 US areas. Clinical history reported by participants formed the basis on which cohorts were assigned. The study counted Cohort 3 donors as recovered given two negative PCRs, clearance, or symptom resolution. The assay was immunoSEQ multiplex PCR, and TCRdb's table has in-frame clones only and misses some. Among around 140,000 clones listed, approximately 79% were seen once. Germline CDR1 reads MGHRA; CDR2 reads YSYEKL. The CDR3 length is 13 residues. The V and J ends lost 4 bases and 2 bases respectively, with 9 bases between them. This specimen comes from a study of blood T cell repertoires in COVID-19.

This clonotype originated in a woman between 45 and 60 years old who had recovered from COVID-19. This chain links TRBV4-1 with TRBJ2-7; D perhaps matches TRBD2 (5 bases). The sample taken for sequencing was PBMCs or T cells enriched from blood (not recorded which). The CDR3 DNA reads as TGCGCCAGCAGCCGCCCCGGGGCCTACGAGCAGTACTTC. This codes for CASSRPGAYEQYF.